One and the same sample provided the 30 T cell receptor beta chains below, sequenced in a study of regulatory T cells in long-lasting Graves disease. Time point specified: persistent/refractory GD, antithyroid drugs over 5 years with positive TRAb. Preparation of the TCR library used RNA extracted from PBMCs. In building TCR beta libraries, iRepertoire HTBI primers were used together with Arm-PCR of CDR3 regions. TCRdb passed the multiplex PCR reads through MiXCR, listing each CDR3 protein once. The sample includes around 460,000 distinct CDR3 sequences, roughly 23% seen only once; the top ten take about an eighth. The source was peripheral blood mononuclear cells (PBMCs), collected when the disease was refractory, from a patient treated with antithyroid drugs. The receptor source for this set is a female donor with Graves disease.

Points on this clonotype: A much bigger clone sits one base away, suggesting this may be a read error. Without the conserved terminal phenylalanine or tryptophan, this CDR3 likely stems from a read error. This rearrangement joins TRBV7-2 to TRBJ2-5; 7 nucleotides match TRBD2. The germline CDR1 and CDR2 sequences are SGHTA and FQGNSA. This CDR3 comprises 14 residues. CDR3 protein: CASSGGVGQATQYS. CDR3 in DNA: TGTGCCAGCAGCGGGGGGGTAGGGCAAGCGACCCAGTACTCC.

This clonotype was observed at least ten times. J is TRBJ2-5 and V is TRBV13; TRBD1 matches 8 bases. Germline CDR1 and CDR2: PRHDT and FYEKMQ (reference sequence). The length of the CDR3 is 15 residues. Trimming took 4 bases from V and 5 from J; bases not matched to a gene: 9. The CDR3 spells CASSSDRGSQETQYF. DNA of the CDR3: TGTGCCAGCAGCTCCGACAGGGGAAGTCAGGAGACCCAGTACTTC.

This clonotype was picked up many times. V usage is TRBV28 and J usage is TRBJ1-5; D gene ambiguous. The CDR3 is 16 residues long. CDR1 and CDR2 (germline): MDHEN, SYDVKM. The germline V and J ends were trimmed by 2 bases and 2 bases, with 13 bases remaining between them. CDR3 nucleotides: TGTGCCAGCAGTTTAAGGCAGCTGAAGGGCAATCAGCCCCAGCATTTT. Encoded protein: CASSLRQLKGNQPQHF.

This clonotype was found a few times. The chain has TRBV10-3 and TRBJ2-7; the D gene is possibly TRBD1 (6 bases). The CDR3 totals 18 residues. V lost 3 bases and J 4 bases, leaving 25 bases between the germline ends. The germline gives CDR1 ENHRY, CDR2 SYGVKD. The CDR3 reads CAISERGRTELPNYEQYF. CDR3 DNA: TGTGCCATCAGTGAAAGAGGAAGGACAGAGCTACCAAATTACGAGCAGTACTTC.

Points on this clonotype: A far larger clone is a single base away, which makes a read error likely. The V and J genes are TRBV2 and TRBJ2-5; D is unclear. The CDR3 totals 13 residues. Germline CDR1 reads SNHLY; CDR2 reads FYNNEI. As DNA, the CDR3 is TGTGCCTGCAGGTTCGGGCTCCAAGAGACCCAGTACTTC. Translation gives CACRFGLQETQYF. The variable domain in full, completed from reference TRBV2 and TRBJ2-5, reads EPEVTQTPSHQVTQMGQEVILRCVPISNHLYFYWYRQILGQKVEFLVSFYNNEISEKSEIFDDQFSVERPDGSNFTLKIRSTKLEDSAMYFCACRFGLQETQYFGPGTRLLVL.

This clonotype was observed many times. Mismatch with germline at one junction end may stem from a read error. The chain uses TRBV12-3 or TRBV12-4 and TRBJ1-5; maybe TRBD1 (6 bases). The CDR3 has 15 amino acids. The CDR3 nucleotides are TGTGCCAGCAGCTTAGAGACAGGTGGCAATCAGCCCCAGCATTTT. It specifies CASSLETGGNQPQHF.

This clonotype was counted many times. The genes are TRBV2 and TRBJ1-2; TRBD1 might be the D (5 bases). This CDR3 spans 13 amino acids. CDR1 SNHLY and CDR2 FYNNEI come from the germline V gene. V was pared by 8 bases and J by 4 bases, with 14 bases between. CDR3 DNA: TGTGCCAGCGAGGGACGAACCTTCTATGGCTACACCTTC. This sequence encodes CASEGRTFYGYTF.

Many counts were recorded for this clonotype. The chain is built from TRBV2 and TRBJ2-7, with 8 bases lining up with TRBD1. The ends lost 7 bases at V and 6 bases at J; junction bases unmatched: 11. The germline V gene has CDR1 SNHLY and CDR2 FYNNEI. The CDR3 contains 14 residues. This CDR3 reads CASTTDRVRTEQYF. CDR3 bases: TGTGCCAGCACCACGGACAGGGTTCGAACCGAGCAGTACTTC.

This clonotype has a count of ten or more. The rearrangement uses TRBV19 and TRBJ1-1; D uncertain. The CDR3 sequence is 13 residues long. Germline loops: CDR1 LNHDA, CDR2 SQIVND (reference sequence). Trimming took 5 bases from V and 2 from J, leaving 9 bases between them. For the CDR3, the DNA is TGTGCCAGTAGTCCCACACAAAACACTGAAGCTTTCTTT. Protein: CASSPTQNTEAFF. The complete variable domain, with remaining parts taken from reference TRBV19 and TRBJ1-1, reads DGGITQSPKYLFRKEGQNVTLSCEQNLNHDAMYWYRQDPGQGLRLIYYSQIVNDFQKGDIAEGYSVSREKKESFPLTVTSAQKNPTAFYLCASSPTQNTEAFFGQGTRLTVV.

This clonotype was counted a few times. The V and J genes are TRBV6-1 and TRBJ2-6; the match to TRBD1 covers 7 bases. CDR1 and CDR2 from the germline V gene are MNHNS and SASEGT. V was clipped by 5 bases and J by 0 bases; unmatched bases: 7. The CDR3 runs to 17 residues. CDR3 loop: CASSIGTASSGANVLTF. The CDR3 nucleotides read TGTGCCAGCAGTATCGGGACAGCTTCCTCTGGGGCCAACGTCCTGACTTTC.

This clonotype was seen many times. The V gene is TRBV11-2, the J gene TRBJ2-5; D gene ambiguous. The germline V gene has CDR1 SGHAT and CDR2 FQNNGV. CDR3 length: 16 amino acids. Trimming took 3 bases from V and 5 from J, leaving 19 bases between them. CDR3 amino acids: CASSFGPLGFSETQYF. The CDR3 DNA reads TGTGCCAGCAGCTTCGGGCCTTTAGGCTTTTCGGAGACCCAGTACTTC.

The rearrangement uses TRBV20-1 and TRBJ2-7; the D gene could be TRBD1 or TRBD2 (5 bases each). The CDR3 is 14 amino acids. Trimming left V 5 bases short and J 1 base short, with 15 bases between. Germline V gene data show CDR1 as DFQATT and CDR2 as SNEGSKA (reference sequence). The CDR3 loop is CSAGRDGLSYEQYF. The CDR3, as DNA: TGCAGTGCTGGCCGGGACGGCCTTTCCTACGAGCAGTACTTC.

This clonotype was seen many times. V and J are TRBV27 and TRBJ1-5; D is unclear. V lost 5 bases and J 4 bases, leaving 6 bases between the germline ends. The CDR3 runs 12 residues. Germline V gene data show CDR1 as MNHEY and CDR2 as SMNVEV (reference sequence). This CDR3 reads CASSPLNQPQHF. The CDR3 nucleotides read TGTGCCAGCAGTCCGTTAAATCAGCCCCAGCATTTT.

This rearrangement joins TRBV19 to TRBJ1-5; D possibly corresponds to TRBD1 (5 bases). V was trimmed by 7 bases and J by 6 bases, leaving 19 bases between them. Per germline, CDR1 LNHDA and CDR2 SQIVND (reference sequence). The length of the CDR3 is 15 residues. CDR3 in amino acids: CASTRSGLIGQPQHF. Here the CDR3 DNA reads TGTGCCAGTACCAGGTCAGGGCTTATTGGTCAGCCCCAGCATTTT.

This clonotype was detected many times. This CDR3 is CASSLEAYNSPLHF. The CDR3 DNA sequence: TGTGCCAGCAGTTTAGAAGCCTATAATTCACCCCTCCACTTT. The rearrangement links TRBV28 to TRBJ1-6; unclear D gene. This CDR3 is 14 amino acids long. In germline, CDR1 is MDHEN, CDR2 SYDVKM. Trimming took off 2 bases at V and 2 bases at J, with 4 bases between the two ends.

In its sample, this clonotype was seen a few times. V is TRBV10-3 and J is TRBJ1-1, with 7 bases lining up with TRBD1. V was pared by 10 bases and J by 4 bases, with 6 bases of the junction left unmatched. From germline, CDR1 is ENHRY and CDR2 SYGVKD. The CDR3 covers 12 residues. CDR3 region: CATGPGGTEAFF. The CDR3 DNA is TGTGCCACGGGGCCAGGGGGCACTGAAGCTTTCTTT.

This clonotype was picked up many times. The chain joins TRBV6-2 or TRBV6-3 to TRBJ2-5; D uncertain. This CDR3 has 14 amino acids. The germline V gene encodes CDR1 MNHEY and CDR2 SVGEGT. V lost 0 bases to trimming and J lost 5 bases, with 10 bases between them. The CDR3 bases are TGTGCCAGCAGTTACTCGAGTCCTAGGGAGACCCAGTACTTC. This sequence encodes CASSYSSPRETQYF.

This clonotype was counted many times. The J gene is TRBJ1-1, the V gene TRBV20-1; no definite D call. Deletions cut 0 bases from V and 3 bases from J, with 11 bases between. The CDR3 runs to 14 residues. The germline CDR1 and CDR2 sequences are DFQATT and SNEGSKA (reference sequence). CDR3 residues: CSAREGGMDTEAFF. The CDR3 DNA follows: TGCAGTGCTAGAGAGGGCGGAATGGACACTGAAGCTTTCTTT.

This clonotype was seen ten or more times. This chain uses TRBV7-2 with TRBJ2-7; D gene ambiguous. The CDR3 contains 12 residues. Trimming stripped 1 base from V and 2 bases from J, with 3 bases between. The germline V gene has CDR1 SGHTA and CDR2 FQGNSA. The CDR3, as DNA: TGTGCCAGCAGCTTAGTCACCTACGAGCAGTACTTC. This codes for CASSLVTYEQYF.

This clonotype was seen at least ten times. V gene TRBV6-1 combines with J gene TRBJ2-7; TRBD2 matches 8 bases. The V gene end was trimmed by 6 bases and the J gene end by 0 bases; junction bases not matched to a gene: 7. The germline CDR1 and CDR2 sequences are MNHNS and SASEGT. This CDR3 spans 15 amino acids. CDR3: CASRLSGGRSYEQYF. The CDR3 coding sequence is TGTGCCAGCAGACTGAGCGGGGGTCGCTCCTACGAGCAGTACTTC.

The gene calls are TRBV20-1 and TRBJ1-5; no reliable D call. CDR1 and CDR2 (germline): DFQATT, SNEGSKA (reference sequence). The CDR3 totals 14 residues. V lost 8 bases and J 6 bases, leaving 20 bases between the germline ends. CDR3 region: CSPSGLDGTQPQHF. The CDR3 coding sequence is TGCAGTCCGTCCGGTTTAGACGGCACTCAGCCCCAGCATTTT.

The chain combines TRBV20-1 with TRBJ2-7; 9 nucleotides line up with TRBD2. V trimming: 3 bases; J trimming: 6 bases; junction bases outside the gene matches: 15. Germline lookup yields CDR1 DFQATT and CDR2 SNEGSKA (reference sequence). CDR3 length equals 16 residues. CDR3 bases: TGCAGTGCTAGTGACCGTAGGAGCGGGAGGCCCCTCGAGCAGTACTTC. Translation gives CSASDRRSGRPLEQYF.

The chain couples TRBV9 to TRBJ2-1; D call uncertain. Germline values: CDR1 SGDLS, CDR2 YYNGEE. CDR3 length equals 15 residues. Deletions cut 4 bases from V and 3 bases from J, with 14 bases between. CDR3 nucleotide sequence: TGTGCCAGCAGCCCCTCGATGGGAAACTACAATGAGCAGTTCTTC. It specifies CASSPSMGNYNEQFF.

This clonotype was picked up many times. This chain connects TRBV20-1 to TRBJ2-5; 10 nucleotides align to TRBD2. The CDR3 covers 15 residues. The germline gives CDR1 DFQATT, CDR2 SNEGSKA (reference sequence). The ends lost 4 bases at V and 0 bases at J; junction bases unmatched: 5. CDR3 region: CSAKTSGTNQETQYF. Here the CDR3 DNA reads TGCAGTGCTAAAACTAGCGGGACTAACCAAGAGACCCAGTACTTC.

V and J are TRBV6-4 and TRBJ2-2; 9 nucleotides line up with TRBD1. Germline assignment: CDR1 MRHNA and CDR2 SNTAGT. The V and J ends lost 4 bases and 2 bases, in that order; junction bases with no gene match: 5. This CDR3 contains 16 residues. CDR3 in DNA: TGTGCCAGCAGTGCCCGGGACAGGGATAACACCGGGGAGCTGTTTTTT. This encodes CASSARDRDNTGELFF.

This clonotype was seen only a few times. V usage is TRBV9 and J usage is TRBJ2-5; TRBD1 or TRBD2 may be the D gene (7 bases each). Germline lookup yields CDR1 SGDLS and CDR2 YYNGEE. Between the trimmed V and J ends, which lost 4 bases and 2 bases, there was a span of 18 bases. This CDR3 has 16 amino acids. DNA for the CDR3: TGTGCCAGCAGCCCCCCAGGGGGGGGGCTTCAAGAGACCCAGTACTTC. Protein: CASSPPGGGLQETQYF.

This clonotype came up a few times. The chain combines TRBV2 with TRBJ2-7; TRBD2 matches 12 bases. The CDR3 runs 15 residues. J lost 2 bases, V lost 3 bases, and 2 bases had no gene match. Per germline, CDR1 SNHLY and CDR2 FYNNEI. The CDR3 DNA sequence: TGTGCCAGCAGTGAGGGACTAGCGGGTGCCTACGAGCAGTACTTC. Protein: CASSEGLAGAYEQYF. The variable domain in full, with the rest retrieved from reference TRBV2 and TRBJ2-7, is EPEVTQTPSHQVTQMGQEVILRCVPISNHLYFYWYRQILGQKVEFLVSFYNNEISEKSEIFDDQFSVERPDGSNFTLKIRSTKLEDSAMYFCASSEGLAGAYEQYFGPGTRLTVT.

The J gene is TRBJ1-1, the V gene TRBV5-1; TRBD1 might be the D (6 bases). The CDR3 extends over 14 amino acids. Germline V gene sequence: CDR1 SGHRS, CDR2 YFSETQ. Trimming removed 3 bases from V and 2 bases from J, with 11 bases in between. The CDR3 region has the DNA TGCGCCAGCAGCTACCTGGACAGTAACACTGAAGCTTTCTTT. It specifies CASSYLDSNTEAFF.

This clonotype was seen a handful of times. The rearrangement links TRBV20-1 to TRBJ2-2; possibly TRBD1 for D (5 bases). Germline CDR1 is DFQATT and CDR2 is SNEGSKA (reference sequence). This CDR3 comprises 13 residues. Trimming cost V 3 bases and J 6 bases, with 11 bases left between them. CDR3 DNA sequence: TGCAGTGCTAGTGGGGCAGTCTCCGGGGAGCTGTTTTTT. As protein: CSASGAVSGELFF.

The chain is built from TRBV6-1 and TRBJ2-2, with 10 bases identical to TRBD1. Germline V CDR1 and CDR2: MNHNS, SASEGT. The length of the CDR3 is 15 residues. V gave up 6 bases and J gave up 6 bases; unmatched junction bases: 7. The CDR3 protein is CASRTGQGVAGELFF. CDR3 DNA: TGTGCCAGCAGAACTGGACAGGGGGTGGCCGGGGAGCTGTTTTTT.